This TCR beta chain was captured in a study of cytomegalovirus exposure and HLA in healthy donors. Study-level results: In a later analysis, CMV-associated beta chains were mostly HLA-associated, it appeared. Researchers counted some 150 TCR beta chains as cytomegalovirus-associated.

The CDR3 has 15 amino acids. After removal of 5 bases from V and 4 bases from J, the junction contained 7 bases not matched to a gene. Looked up from germline, CDR1 is SGHDT and CDR2 is YYEEEE. Primers: 60 Vbeta forward and 13 Jbeta reverse. Sequenced by immunoSEQ multiplex PCR; TCRdb stores in-frame clones only, minus some. The table lists more than 95,000 clones, 70% to 85% of them singletons. Details on this clone: The antigen remains undetermined.

This sequence was found in a woman under 30 in good health and CMV-seropositive. The sequencing sample was made of PBMCs. The genes are TRBV5-6 and TRBJ2-1; TRBD2 agrees at 9 bases. In DNA, the CDR3 is TGTGCCAGCAGTTCCGGGACTAGCTTTTACAATGAGCAGTTCTTC. The encoded protein is CASSSGTSFYNEQFF.